The 29 T cell receptor beta chains in this list originate from one sample, sequenced in a study of regulatory T cells in long-lasting Graves disease. Sequencing libraries for TCR beta were prepared with iRepertoire HTBI primers and Arm-PCR of CDR3 regions. MiXCR was run by TCRdb on the multiplex PCR reads, yielding one entry per CDR3 protein. Of 250,000 to 300,000 distinct CDR3 sequences in the sample, 15% to 20% were seen once. Time point indicated: newly diagnosed GD, antithyroid drugs for less than 3 months. The TCR library was prepared using RNA isolated from PBMCs. The sample also formed part of further work on T cells in Graves' hyperthyroidism and ophthalmopathy.

Sequenced here: peripheral blood mononuclear cells (PBMCs), sampled at new diagnosis, from a patient treated with antithyroid drugs. The receptors here all came from a woman in her twenties or thirties with Graves disease.

This clonotype was detected many times. The V gene is TRBV15, the J gene TRBJ2-7; 10 nucleotides line up with TRBD1. CDR1 and CDR2 from the germline V gene are LNHNV and YYDKDF (reference sequence). The CDR3 covers 13 residues. V gave up 5 bases and J gave up 3 bases; unmatched junction bases: 1. The CDR3 DNA reads TGTGCCACCAGCCGGGACAGGGGCTACGAGCAGTACTTC. It codes for CATSRDRGYEQYF.

Of note for this clonotype: It may be a read error: a sequence one base away is much more abundant. The rearrangement joins TRBV6-1 to TRBJ2-7; 7 nucleotides align to TRBD1. The CDR3 runs 15 residues. Germline lookup yields CDR1 MNHNS and CDR2 SASEGT. V was clipped by 1 base and J by 7 bases; unmatched bases: 10. The CDR3: CASSEVGTVYNEQYF. CDR3 nucleotides: TGTGCCAGCAGTGAAGTGGGGACAGTCTACAATGAGCAGTACTTC.

This clonotype was detected many times. The V and J genes are TRBV2 and TRBJ2-4, with a possible D match to TRBD2 (5 bases). CDR3 length: 14 amino acids. Germline V gene sequence: CDR1 SNHLY, CDR2 FYNNEI. Trimming took 4 bases from V and 3 from J, leaving 10 bases between them. The DNA of the CDR3 is TGTGCCAGCAGTGGCCTTCGGGGCAAAAACATTCAGTACTTC. Amino acids: CASSGLRGKNIQYF.

This clonotype occurred many times. This chain links TRBV6-1 with TRBJ2-4, with D possibly TRBD2 on 5 matching bases. Germline V CDR1 and CDR2: MNHNS, SASEGT. Trimming took off 5 bases at V and 0 bases at J, with 8 bases between the two ends. This CDR3 region has 14 residues. The CDR3: CASSIGLAKNIQYF. CDR3 sequence (DNA): TGTGCCAGCAGTATCGGACTAGCCAAAAACATTCAGTACTTC.

This rearrangement joins TRBV19 to TRBJ2-6, with 7 positions matching TRBD1. CDR3 size: 17 residues. Germline-derived CDR1 and CDR2 are LNHDA and SQIVND (reference sequence). V lost 4 bases, J lost 2 bases, and 8 bases stayed unmatched. DNA for the CDR3: TGTGCCAGTAGTAAAATAAATCAGGGGGCTGGGGCCAACGTCCTGACTTTC. This translates into CASSKINQGAGANVLTF. Variable domain in full (rest from reference TRBV19 and TRBJ2-6): DGGITQSPKYLFRKEGQNVTLSCEQNLNHDAMYWYRQDPGQGLRLIYYSQIVNDFQKGDIAEGYSVSREKKESFPLTVTSAQKNPTAFYLCASSKINQGAGANVLTFGAGSRLTVL.

This clonotype was seen at least ten times. The genes are TRBV9 and TRBJ1-1; 9 nucleotides align to TRBD1. The CDR3 covers 15 residues. After removal of 4 bases from V and 4 bases from J, the junction contained 8 bases not matched to a gene. CDR1 SGDLS and CDR2 YYNGEE come from the germline V gene. DNA for the CDR3: TGTGCCAGCAGCCCTGCGGGGACAGGGACCACTGAAGCTTTCTTT. The encoded protein is CASSPAGTGTTEAFF.

The rearrangement links TRBV20-1 to TRBJ2-5; D possibly corresponds to TRBD1 (6 bases). The CDR3 length is 11 residues. V lost 4 bases and J 5 bases, leaving 8 bases between the germline ends. Germline V gives CDR1 DFQATT, CDR2 SNEGSKA (reference sequence). This CDR3 reads CSAKGVETQYF. The CDR3 nucleotides read TGCAGTGCTAAGGGGGTGGAGACCCAGTACTTC.

This clonotype was seen a handful of times. The rearrangement joins TRBV3-1 to TRBJ2-1, with 9 bases fitting TRBD2. The CDR3 is 16 residues long. V shed 4 bases and J 3 bases; nucleotides not matched to a gene: 7. Germline CDR1 reads LGHDT; CDR2 reads YNNKEL (reference sequence). CDR3 residues: CASSRRRAGGYNEQFF. DNA for the CDR3: TGTGCCAGCAGCCGCCGGAGAGCGGGGGGCTACAATGAGCAGTTCTTC.

This clonotype was observed at least ten times. The chain employs TRBV3-1 and TRBJ2-5, with 14 nucleotides matching TRBD2. CDR3 length: 20 amino acids. Looked up from germline, CDR1 is LGHDT and CDR2 is YNNKEL (reference sequence). V dropped 1 base and J dropped 4; count of bases not matched to a gene: 14. DNA of the CDR3: TGTGCCAGCAGCCAAGGCTTTTGGACTAGCGGGGGGCCGGGGAGAGAGACCCAGTACTTC. This gives the protein CASSQGFWTSGGPGRETQYF.

This clonotype showed up many times. CDR3 region: CASSVAGTGDEAFF. The CDR3 nucleotides are TGTGCCAGCAGCGTAGCGGGAACGGGGGATGAAGCTTTCTTT. The chain employs TRBV9 and TRBJ1-1; a weak D match, TRBD1 (5 bases). V lost 0 bases and J lost 7, with 13 bases in between. This CDR3 spans 14 amino acids. Germline loops: CDR1 SGDLS, CDR2 YYNGEE.

The chain joins TRBV20-1 to TRBJ2-5, with D unclear. V was pared by 5 bases and J by 0 bases, with 4 bases between. Germline-derived CDR1 and CDR2 are DFQATT and SNEGSKA (reference sequence). CDR3 length equals 11 residues. The CDR3 DNA follows: TGCAGTGCTTTACACCAAGAGACCCAGTACTTC. This gives the protein CSALHQETQYF.

This clonotype was seen ten or more times. The V and J genes are TRBV10-3 and TRBJ2-5; a possible D gene is TRBD2 (5 bases). Trimming left V 7 bases short and J 5 bases short, with 14 bases between. The germline V gene has CDR1 ENHRY and CDR2 SYGVKD. The CDR3 loop spans 13 amino acids. Here the CDR3 DNA reads TGTGCCATCAACGACGGGGTTTTGGAGACCCAGTACTTC. Amino acids: CAINDGVLETQYF.

This clonotype appeared many times. The genes are TRBV12-3 or TRBV12-4 and TRBJ1-4; D is possibly TRBD1 (6 bases). V lost 6 bases and J lost 2, with 19 bases in between. The length of the CDR3 is 17 residues. Here the CDR3 DNA reads TGTGCCAGCAGCCTACACCCGAGGGGGAGGACTAATGAAAAACTGTTTTTT. This translates into CASSLHPRGRTNEKLFF.

Of note for this clonotype: Because the CDR3's place on the DNA is in doubt, the DNA is left out and the CDR3 is given as listed by TCRdb. The CDR3 protein is CASSFYICSARAGSGDTEAFF. J is TRBJ1-1 and V is TRBV5-1; the table's TRBD1 call for D was not verified on the DNA. The CDR3 comprises 21 residues, both ends counted. The germline gives CDR1 SGHRS, CDR2 YFSETQ.

This clonotype has only one observation. It may be a read error: a sequence one base away is much more abundant. The missing conserved phenylalanine or tryptophan at the end of this CDR3 makes a read error likely. The limits of the CDR3 on the DNA are not certain, so only TCRdb's listed CDR3 is given. The chain carries TRBV28 and TRBJ2-3; TRBD1, as called in the table, went unchecked against the DNA. Germline CDR1 is MDHEN and CDR2 is SYDVKM. The CDR3 sequence runs 16 residues, both termini included. This chain's CDR3 is CASRSPVAGGHNEQFL.

On this clonotype: One base separates it from a far larger clone, so it is likely a read error. The chain links TRBV11-2 to TRBJ1-2; 11 bases match TRBD1. Looked up from germline, CDR1 is SGHAT and CDR2 is FQNNGV. This CDR3 has 14 amino acids. With V trimmed by 10 bases and J by 6 bases, 10 bases remained unmatched. CDR3 bases: TGTGCCAACAGTCGTGGACAGGGGGCGCATGGCTACACCTTC. Amino acid sequence: CANSRGQGAHGYTF.

The rearrangement joins TRBV29-1 to TRBJ2-2, with D uncertain. Germline CDR1 and CDR2: SQVTM and ANQGSEA. This CDR3 has 14 residues. With 1 base removed from V and 1 base from J, the gap between germline ends came to 7 bases. CDR3 residues: CSVEGFGNTGELFF. In DNA, the CDR3 is TGCAGCGTTGAAGGGTTTGGGAACACCGGGGAGCTGTTTTTT.

J is TRBJ2-1 and V is TRBV20-1; the D gene could be TRBD1 or TRBD2 (5 bases each). The V gene's germline CDR1 is DFQATT and CDR2 SNEGSKA (reference sequence). There are 15 residues in the CDR3. Trimming took 5 bases from V and 5 from J, leaving 19 bases between them. CDR3 residues: CSAESTGTDHNEQFF. In DNA form, the CDR3 reads TGCAGTGCTGAGTCGACCGGGACGGACCACAATGAGCAGTTCTTC.

This clonotype occurred many times. V usage is TRBV20-1 and J usage is TRBJ2-3, with 7 bases lining up with TRBD1. Germline lookup yields CDR1 DFQATT and CDR2 SNEGSKA (reference sequence). This CDR3 region has 14 residues. Germline trimming cut 6 bases from V and 3 bases from J; bases unmatched to any gene: 9. The CDR3 nucleotides read TGCAGTGCCCAAGACAGGGTACTAACAGATACGCAGTATTTT. It codes for CSAQDRVLTDTQYF.

This chain joins TRBV6-1 and TRBJ2-1; 13 bases fit TRBD2. Trimming cost V 3 bases and J 2 bases; bases outside gene matches: 1. CDR1 and CDR2 from the germline V gene are MNHNS and SASEGT. The CDR3 length is 16 residues. CDR3 residues: CASSDGLAGAYNEQFF. In nucleotides, the CDR3 is TGTGCCAGCAGTGATGGACTAGCGGGGGCCTACAATGAGCAGTTCTTC.

There are many counts of this clonotype. The chain has TRBV5-5 and TRBJ2-3, with D possibly being TRBD1 or TRBD2 (6 bases each). The V end was cut by 1 base, the J end by 6 bases, with 12 bases between. The CDR3 is made up of 14 amino acids. Germline V CDR1 and CDR2: SGHKS, YYEKEE (reference sequence). The CDR3 DNA follows: TGTGCCAGCAGCTTGTGGGGGGCCAGTGATACGCAGTATTTT. Its translation is CASSLWGASDTQYF.

For this clonotype: Given a much more abundant clone one base away, this may be a read error. Given the absence of the conserved phenylalanine or tryptophan at the CDR3 end, a read error is likely. The CDR3 is CSAIGQEAPYNEQFI. In nucleotides, the CDR3 is TGCAGTGCTATCGGTCAGGAGGCACCATACAATGAGCAGTTCATC. The rearrangement uses TRBV20-1 and TRBJ2-1; maybe TRBD2 (5 bases). Germline V lookup: CDR1 DFQATT, CDR2 SNEGSKA (reference sequence). V lost 4 bases and J lost 4, with 17 bases in between. The CDR3 is 15 residues long.

The rearrangement joins TRBV12-3 or TRBV12-4 to TRBJ2-3; possible D gene TRBD2, 5 bases. Trimming shortened V by 5 bases and J by 4 bases, and 16 bases separated the two germline ends. The CDR3 covers 15 residues. The CDR3 is CASSEAGVAADTQYF. The CDR3 region has the DNA TGTGCCAGCAGTGAAGCCGGGGTAGCAGCAGATACGCAGTATTTT.

In its sample, this clonotype was seen many times. This chain joins TRBV3-1 and TRBJ1-1; D gene uncertain. The germline CDR1 and CDR2 sequences are LGHDT and YNNKEL (reference sequence). The CDR3 covers 15 residues. The V end was cut by 1 base, the J end by 4 bases, with 13 bases between. CDR3 DNA: TGTGCCAGCAGCCAAGCCGGCGGGTGGGGCACTGAAGCTTTCTTT. The encoded protein is CASSQAGGWGTEAFF.

This clonotype was counted ten times or more. The chain carries TRBV7-2 and TRBJ2-1; D unresolved. Trimming took off 1 base at V and 3 bases at J, with 10 bases between the two ends. CDR1 and CDR2 from the germline V gene are SGHTA and FQGNSA. The CDR3 is 15 amino acids. The CDR3 loop reads CASSLGANNYNEQFF. In DNA, the CDR3 is TGTGCCAGCAGCTTAGGGGCGAATAACTACAATGAGCAGTTCTTC.

In regard to this clonotype: A far larger clone differs by one base, so this is likely a read error. The CDR3 region has the DNA TGTGCCAGCAGCTACCGGGACAGGGCCTACGAGCAGTTCTTC. Translation gives CASSYRDRAYEQFF. The V call is TRBV11-2, the J call TRBJ2-1, with 9 bases aligning to TRBD1. This CDR3 region has 14 residues. V gave up 4 bases and J gave up 10 bases; unmatched junction bases: 8. Germline values: CDR1 SGHAT, CDR2 FQNNGV.

This clonotype was seen at least ten times. The chain carries TRBV4-1 and TRBJ2-7; no clear D. CDR3 size: 13 residues. Per the germline V gene, CDR1 is MGHRA and CDR2 is YSYEKL. V was pared by 3 bases and J by 0 bases, with 6 bases between. The CDR3 DNA follows: TGCGCCAGCAGCCAGGAAAACTCCTACGAGCAGTACTTC. Amino acids: CASSQENSYEQYF.

Notes on this clonotype: A read error is possible here, since a much larger clone lies one base away. The CDR3 does not end in the conserved phenylalanine or tryptophan, so this is likely a read error. The J gene is TRBJ2-7, the V gene TRBV2; TRBD1 matches 10 bases. V lost 8 bases, J lost 5 bases, and 9 bases stayed unmatched. This CDR3 spans 14 amino acids. Germline V lookup: CDR1 SNHLY, CDR2 FYNNEI. The CDR3: CASSPPGQGNEQYL. CDR3 in DNA: TGTGCCAGCTCACCGCCGGGACAGGGGAACGAGCAGTACCTC.

This clonotype appeared many times. The CDR3 protein is CASSLTGGGVNTEAFF. Here the CDR3 DNA reads TGTGCCAGCAGCTTGACAGGGGGGGGAGTGAACACTGAAGCTTTCTTT. The gene calls are TRBV9 and TRBJ1-1; 9 bases align to TRBD1. Germline lookup yields CDR1 SGDLS and CDR2 YYNGEE. The CDR3 has 16 residues. The trim removed 4 bases at V and 0 bases at J, leaving 7 bases unmatched.